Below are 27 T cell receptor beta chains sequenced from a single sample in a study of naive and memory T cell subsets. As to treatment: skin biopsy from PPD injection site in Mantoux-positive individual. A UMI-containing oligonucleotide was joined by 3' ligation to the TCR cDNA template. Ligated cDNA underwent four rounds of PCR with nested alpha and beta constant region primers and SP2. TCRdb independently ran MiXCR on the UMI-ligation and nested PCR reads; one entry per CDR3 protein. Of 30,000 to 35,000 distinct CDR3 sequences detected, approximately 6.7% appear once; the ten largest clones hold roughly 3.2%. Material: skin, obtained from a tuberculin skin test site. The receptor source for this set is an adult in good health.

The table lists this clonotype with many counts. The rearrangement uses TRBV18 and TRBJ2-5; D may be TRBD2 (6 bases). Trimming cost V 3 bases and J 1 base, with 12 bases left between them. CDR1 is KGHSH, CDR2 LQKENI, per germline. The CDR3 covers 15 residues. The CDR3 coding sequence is TGTGCCAGCTCACCTGAGGCGGGGAGCCAAGAGACCCAGTACTTC. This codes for CASSPEAGSQETQYF.

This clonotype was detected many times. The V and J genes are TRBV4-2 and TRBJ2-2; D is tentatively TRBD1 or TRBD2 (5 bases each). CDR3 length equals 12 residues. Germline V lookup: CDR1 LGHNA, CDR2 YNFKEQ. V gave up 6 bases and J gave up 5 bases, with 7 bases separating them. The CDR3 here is CASRGETGELFF. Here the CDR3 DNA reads TGTGCCAGCAGGGGGGAGACCGGGGAGCTGTTTTTT.

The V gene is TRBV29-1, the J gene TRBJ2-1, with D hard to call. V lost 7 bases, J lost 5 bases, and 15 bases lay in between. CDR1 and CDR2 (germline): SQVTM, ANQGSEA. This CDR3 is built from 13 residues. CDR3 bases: TGCAGCGCGCGACACCCCACACACAATGAGCAGTTCTTC. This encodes CSARHPTHNEQFF.

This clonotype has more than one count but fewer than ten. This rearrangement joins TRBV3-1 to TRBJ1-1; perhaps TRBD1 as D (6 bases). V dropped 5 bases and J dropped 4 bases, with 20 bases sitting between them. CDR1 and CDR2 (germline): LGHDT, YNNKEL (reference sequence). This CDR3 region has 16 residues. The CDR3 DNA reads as TGTGCCAGCAGCGATTCAGGAGGAGTCAGGGGCACTGAAGCTTTCTTT. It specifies CASSDSGGVRGTEAFF.

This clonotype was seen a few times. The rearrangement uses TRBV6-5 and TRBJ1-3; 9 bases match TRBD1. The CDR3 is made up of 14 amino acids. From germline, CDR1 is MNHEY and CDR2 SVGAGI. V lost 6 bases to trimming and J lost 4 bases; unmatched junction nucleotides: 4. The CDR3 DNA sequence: TGTGCCAGCAGCGGACAGGGGCACGGAAACACCATATATTTT. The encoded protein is CASSGQGHGNTIYF.

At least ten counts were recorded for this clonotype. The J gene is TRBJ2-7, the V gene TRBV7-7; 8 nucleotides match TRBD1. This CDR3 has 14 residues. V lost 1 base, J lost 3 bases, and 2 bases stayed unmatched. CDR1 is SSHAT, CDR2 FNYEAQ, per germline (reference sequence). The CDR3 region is CASSLGTGNYEQYF. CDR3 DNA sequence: TGTGCCAGCAGCTTAGGGACAGGGAACTACGAGCAGTACTTC.

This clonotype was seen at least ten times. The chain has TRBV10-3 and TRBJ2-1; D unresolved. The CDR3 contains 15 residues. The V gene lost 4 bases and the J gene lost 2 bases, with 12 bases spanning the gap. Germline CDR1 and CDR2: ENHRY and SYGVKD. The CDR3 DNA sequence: TGTGCCATCAGTGGTATTTCAAGCCCCTACAATGAGCAGTTCTTC. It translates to CAISGISSPYNEQFF.

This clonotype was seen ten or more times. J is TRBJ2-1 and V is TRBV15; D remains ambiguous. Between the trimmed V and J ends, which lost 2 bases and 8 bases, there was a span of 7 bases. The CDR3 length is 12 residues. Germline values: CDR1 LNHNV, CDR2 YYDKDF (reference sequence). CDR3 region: CATSRKGYEQFF. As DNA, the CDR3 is TGTGCCACCAGCAGAAAAGGTTATGAGCAGTTCTTC.

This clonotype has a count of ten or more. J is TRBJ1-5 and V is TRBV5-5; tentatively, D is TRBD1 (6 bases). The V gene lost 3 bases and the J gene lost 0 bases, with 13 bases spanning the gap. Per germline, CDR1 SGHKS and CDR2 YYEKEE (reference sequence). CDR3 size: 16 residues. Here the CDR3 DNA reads TGTGCCAGCAGCTCCTCAGGGGATTATAGCAATCAGCCCCAGCATTTT. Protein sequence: CASSSSGDYSNQPQHF.

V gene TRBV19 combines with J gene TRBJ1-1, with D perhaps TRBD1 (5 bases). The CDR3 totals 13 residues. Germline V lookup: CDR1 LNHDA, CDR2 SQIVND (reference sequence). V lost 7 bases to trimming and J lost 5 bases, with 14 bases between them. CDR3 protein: CASIQGGTTEAFF. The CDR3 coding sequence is TGTGCCAGTATCCAGGGCGGGACGACTGAAGCTTTCTTT.

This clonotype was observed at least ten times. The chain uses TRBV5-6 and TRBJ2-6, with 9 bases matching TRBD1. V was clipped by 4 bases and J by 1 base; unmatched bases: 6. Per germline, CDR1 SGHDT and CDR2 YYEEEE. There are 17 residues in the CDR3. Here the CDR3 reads CASSLAGTGSGANVLTF. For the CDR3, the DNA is TGTGCCAGCAGCCTCGCCGGGACAGGGTCTGGGGCCAACGTCCTGACTTTC.

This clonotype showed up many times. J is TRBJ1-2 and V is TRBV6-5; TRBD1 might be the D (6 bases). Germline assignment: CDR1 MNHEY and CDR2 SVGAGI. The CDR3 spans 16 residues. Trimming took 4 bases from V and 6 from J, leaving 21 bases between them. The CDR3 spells CASSFGGRERRDGYTF. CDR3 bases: TGTGCCAGCAGTTTCGGGGGCAGGGAGAGAAGGGATGGCTACACCTTC.

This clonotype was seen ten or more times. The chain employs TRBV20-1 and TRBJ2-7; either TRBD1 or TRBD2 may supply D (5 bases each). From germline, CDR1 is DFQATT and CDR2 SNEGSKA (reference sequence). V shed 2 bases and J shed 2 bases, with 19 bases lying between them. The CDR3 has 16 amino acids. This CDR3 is CSARSPFGAATYEQYF. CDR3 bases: TGCAGTGCTAGATCGCCATTCGGGGCAGCCACCTACGAGCAGTACTTC.

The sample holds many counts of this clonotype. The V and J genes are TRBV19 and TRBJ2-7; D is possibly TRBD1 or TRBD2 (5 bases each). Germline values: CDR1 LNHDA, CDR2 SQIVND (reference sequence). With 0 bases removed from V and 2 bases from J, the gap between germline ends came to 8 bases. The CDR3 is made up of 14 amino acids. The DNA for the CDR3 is TGTGCCAGTAGTATAGAGGGGGTCGCCTACGAGCAGTACTTC. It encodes CASSIEGVAYEQYF. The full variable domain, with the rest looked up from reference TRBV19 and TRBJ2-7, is DGGITQSPKYLFRKEGQNVTLSCEQNLNHDAMYWYRQDPGQGLRLIYYSQIVNDFQKGDIAEGYSVSREKKESFPLTVTSAQKNPTAFYLCASSIEGVAYEQYFGPGTRLTVT.

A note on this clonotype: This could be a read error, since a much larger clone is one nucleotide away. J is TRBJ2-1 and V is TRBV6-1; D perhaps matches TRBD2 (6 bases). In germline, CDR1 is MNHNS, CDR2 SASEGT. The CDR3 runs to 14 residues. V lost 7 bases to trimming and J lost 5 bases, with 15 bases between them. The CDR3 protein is CASISYGGHNEQFF. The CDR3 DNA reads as TGTGCCAGCATCTCCTACGGGGGACACAATGAGCAGTTCTTC.

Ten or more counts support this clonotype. The CDR3 coding sequence is TGTGCCAGCAGCCGTGCAGGGGTGAACACCGGGGAGCTGTTTTTT. Its translation is CASSRAGVNTGELFF. The chain links TRBV11-2 to TRBJ2-2; TRBD1 might be the D (6 bases). Germline V gives CDR1 SGHAT, CDR2 FQNNGV. V was cut by 5 bases and J by 1 base, with 11 bases left in between. CDR3 size: 15 residues.

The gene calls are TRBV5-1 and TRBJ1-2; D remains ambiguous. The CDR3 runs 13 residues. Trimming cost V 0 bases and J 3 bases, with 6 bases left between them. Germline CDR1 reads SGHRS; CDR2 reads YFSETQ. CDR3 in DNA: TGCGCCAGCAGCTTGGACAGCTACTATGGCTACACCTTC. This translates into CASSLDSYYGYTF.

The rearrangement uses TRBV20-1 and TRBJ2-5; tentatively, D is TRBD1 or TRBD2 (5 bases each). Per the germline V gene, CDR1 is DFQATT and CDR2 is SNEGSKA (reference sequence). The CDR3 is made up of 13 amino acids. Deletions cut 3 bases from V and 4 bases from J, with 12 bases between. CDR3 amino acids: CSASRGIRETQYF. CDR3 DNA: TGCAGTGCTAGTCGGGGCATCCGAGAGACCCAGTACTTC.

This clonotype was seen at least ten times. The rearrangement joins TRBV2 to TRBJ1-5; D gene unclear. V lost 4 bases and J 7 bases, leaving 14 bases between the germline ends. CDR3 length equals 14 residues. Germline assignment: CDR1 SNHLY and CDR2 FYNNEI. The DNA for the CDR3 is TGTGCCAGCAGTGGTACCAGGAAAAGGCAGCCCCAGCATTTT. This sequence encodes CASSGTRKRQPQHF. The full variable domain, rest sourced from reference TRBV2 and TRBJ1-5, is EPEVTQTPSHQVTQMGQEVILRCVPISNHLYFYWYRQILGQKVEFLVSFYNNEISEKSEIFDDQFSVERPDGSNFTLKIRSTKLEDSAMYFCASSGTRKRQPQHFGDGTRLSIL.

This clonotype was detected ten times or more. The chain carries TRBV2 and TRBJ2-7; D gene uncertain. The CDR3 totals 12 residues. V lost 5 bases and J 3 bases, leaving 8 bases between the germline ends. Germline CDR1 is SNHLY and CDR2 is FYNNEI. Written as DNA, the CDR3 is TGTGCCAGCAGTCGGCAGCGCTACGAGCAGTACTTC. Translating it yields CASSRQRYEQYF.

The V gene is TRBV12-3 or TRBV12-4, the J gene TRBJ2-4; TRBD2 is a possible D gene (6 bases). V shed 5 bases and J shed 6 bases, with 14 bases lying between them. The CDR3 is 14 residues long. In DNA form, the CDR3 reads TGTGCCAGCAGTCCTCGGGGAGGCGGAAACATTCAGTACTTC. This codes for CASSPRGGGNIQYF.

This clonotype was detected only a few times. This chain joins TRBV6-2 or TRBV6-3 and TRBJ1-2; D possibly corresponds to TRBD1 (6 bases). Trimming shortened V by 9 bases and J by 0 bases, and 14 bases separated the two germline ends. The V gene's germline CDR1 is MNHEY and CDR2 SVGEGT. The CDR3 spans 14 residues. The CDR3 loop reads CASRTASSNYGYTF. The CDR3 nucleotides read TGTGCCAGTCGGACAGCGTCGTCTAACTATGGCTACACCTTC.

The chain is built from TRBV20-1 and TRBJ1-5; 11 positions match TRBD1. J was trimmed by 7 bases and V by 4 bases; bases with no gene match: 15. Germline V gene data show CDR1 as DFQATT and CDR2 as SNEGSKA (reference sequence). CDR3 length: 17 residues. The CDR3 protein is CSAKDGPDRGRRQPQHF. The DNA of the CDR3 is TGCAGTGCTAAAGACGGACCGGACAGGGGGCGTAGGCAGCCCCAGCATTTT.

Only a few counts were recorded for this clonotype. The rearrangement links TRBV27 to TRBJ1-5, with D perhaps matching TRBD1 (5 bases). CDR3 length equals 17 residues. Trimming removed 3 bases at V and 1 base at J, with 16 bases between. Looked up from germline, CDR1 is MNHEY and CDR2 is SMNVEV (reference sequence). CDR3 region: CASSFSQQVRSNQPQHF. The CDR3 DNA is TGTGCCAGCAGTTTTTCCCAACAGGTCAGAAGCAATCAGCCCCAGCATTTT.

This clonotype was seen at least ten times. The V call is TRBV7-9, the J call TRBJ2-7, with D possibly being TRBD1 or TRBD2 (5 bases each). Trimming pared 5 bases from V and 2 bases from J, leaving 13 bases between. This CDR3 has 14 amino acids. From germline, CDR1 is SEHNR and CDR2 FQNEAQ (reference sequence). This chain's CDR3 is CASSKADKPYEQYF. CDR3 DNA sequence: TGTGCCAGCAGCAAAGCGGACAAGCCCTACGAGCAGTACTTC. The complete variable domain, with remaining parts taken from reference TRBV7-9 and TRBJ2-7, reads DTGVSQNPRHKITKRGQNVTFRCDPISEHNRLYWYRQTLGQGPEFLTYFQNEAQLEKSRLLSDRFSAERPKGSFSTLEIQRTEQGDSAMYLCASSKADKPYEQYFGPGTRLTVT.

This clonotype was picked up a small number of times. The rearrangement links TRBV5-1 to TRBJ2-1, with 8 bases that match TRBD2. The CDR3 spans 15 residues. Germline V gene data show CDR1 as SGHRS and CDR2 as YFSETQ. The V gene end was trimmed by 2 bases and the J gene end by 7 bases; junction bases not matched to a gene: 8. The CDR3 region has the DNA TGCGCCAGCAGCTTAACGGCGGGGGGCACGAATGAGCAGTTCTTC. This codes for CASSLTAGGTNEQFF.

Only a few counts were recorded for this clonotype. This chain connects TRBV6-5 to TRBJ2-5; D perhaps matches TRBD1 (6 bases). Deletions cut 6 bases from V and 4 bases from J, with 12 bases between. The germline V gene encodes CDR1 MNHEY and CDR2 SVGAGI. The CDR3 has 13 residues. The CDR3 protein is CASRDRFLETQYF. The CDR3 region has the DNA TGTGCCAGCAGAGACAGGTTTTTAGAGACCCAGTACTTC.